The rows below give T cell receptor beta chains drawn from one sample of a study of control samples from healthy donors and cancer patients. The repertoire was sequenced with immunoSEQ multiplex PCR; TCRdb's copy has only in-frame clones and lacks some. This sample has 130,000 or so clones; 88% occur once, and the top ten carry about 3.2%. Sequencing used blood. The receptors come from a man aged 50-60 years in good health. Each CDR3 is given with its conserved first and last residue. A D gene is named only where the DNA matches it firmly. Not all rows give a size; the values are once, few, many and, for expanded clones, a class.

D gene	J gene	V gene	clone size	CDR3 DNA	CDR3 protein
.	TRBJ1-1	TRBV2	few	TGTGCCAGCTGTCAGGGGATGAACACTGAAGCTTTCTTT	CASCQGMNTEAFF
.	TRBJ2-7	TRBV2	.	TGTGCCAGCAGTTTCCAGGACCGAGAGCTCACCTCCTACGAGCAGTACTTC	CASSFQDRELTSYEQYF
.	TRBJ1-4	TRBV4-1	.	TGCGCCAGCAGCGGCCGGACAGAAGAAAAACTGTTTTTT	CASSGRTEEKLFF
.	TRBJ2-5	TRBV19	.	TGTGCCAGTAATCCGACACCGGGGGAACAAGAGACCCAGTACTTC	CASNPTPGEQETQYF
TRBD1	TRBJ1-4	TRBV30	.	TGTGCCTGCTTACAGGGGACTAATGAAAAACTGTTTTTT	CACLQGTNEKLFF
.	TRBJ1-4	TRBV7-9	.	TGTGCCAGCAGTGGGTTGAGTGAAAAACTGTTTTTT	CASSGLSEKLFF
.	TRBJ1-1	TRBV6-5	.	TGTGCCAGCAGCACCTTACAGGCCGAACTTGAAGCTTTCTTT	CASSTLQAELEAFF
TRBD2	TRBJ2-3	TRBV10-1	.	TGCGCCAGCAGTGAGGGGTCTAGCGGGGGCGCGTATTGGACGCAGTATTTT	CASSEGSSGGAYWTQYF
.	TRBJ1-2	TRBV12-3/TRBV12-4	.	TGTGCCAGCAGTTTAGATACTAACTATGGCTACACCTTC	CASSLDTNYGYTF
.	TRBJ1-1	TRBV27	.	TGTGCCAGCAGTTTGTATATGACACTGAACACTGAAGCTTTCTTT	CASSLYMTLNTEAFF
.	TRBJ2-1	TRBV15	.	TGTGCCACCAGCAGAGAGTCAGGGGTTTATTCGAATGAGCAGTTCTTC	CATSRESGVYSNEQFF
.	TRBJ2-1	TRBV20-1	once	TGCAGTGCACTGGGGGGTGAGCAGTTCTTC	CSALGGEQFF
TRBD1	TRBJ1-6	TRBV27	.	TGTGCCAGCAGGCGGACCCTTTTATCCGGGACAGGGGGCCGGGGGTATTCACCCCTCCACTTT	CASRRTLLSGTGGRGYSPLHF
TRBD1	TRBJ1-2	TRBV27	.	TGTGCCAGCAGTACCCTAGGGGGCCGGGGCTACACCTTC	CASSTLGGRGYTF
.	TRBJ2-2	TRBV6-6	few	TGTGCCAGCCGGATCAGGGGGAACACCGGGGAGCTGTTTTTT	CASRIRGNTGELFF
.	TRBJ2-7	TRBV2	.	TGTGCCAGCAGTAACGCGCGTTTGGGCTCCTACGAGCAGTACTTC	CASSNARLGSYEQYF
.	TRBJ1-2	TRBV6-5	.	TGTGCCAGCAGTTCGCCCCGGGGCTATGGCTACACCTTC	CASSSPRGYGYTF
.	TRBJ1-1	TRBV19	.	TGTGCCAGTAGTACTACCCAGGAAGACACTGAAGCTTTCTTT	CASSTTQEDTEAFF
TRBD1	TRBJ1-2	TRBV5-4	.	TGTGCCAGCAGCCCTAGACAGGGCTTCTATGGCTACACCTTC	CASSPRQGFYGYTF
.	TRBJ1-2	TRBV14	.	TGTGCCAGCAGCCAATACGGACGGGGAAATAACTATGGCTACACCTTC	CASSQYGRGNNYGYTF